These 28 T cell receptor beta chains were sequenced from one sample in a study of cytomegalovirus exposure and HLA in healthy donors (dated by TCRdb to about 2017). Libraries came from the immunoSEQ multiplex PCR assay. Entries here come from immuneACCESS through TCRdb and include only in-frame sequences with V and J called. Some clones fail to appear in such tables; in the studies checked, an unresolved V gene covers under half of the shortfall, and the cause of the remainder is unknown. Counted in this sample were 50,000 or so clones; 94% of them appeared once. The ten largest clones take up roughly 7.1% of the sample. Sequenced sample: PBMCs. These receptor sequences come from a young woman in good health and CMV-seropositive.

The chain is built from TRBV27 and TRBJ2-5; 7 bases map to TRBD2. Looked up from germline, CDR1 is MNHEY and CDR2 is SMNVEV (reference sequence). Trimming cost V 0 bases and J 5 bases; bases outside gene matches: 6. This CDR3 spans 15 amino acids. The CDR3 DNA reads as TGTGCCAGCAGTTTATCGTGGAGCGGGATGGAGACCCAGTACTTC. Its protein product is CASSLSWSGMETQYF.

The chain joins TRBV18 to TRBJ2-6; D gene unclear. The length of the CDR3 is 18 residues. CDR1 is KGHSH and CDR2 is LQKENI in the germline V gene. V lost 0 bases, J lost 0 bases, and 12 bases lay in between. The CDR3 is CASSPPIGESSGANVLTF. The CDR3 bases are TGTGCCAGCTCACCACCGATAGGAGAAAGCTCTGGGGCCAACGTCCTGACTTTC.

CDR3: CASRNQGTVYEQYF. For the CDR3, the DNA is TGTGCCAGCAGAAACCAGGGGACAGTCTACGAGCAGTACTTC. The V and J genes are TRBV2 and TRBJ2-7; 7 nucleotides match TRBD1. CDR1 is SNHLY and CDR2 is FYNNEI in the germline V gene. This CDR3 is built from 14 residues. V gave up 6 bases and J gave up 3 bases; unmatched junction bases: 8.

This chain joins TRBV18 and TRBJ2-5; maybe TRBD2 (5 bases). CDR3 length: 14 amino acids. Germline V gene sequence: CDR1 KGHSH, CDR2 LQKENI. The V and J ends lost 0 bases and 5 bases respectively, with 10 bases between them. The chain's CDR3 is CASSPPEGWETQYF. The CDR3 bases are TGTGCCAGCTCACCACCTGAGGGATGGGAGACCCAGTACTTC.

The chain recombines TRBV19 with TRBJ2-7; 11 bases map to TRBD1. Germline CDR1 and CDR2: LNHDA and SQIVND (reference sequence). The CDR3 is made up of 18 amino acids. V shed 3 bases and J 0 bases; nucleotides not matched to a gene: 10. The CDR3 sequence: CASSIVAPGTGGSYEQYF. In DNA form, the CDR3 reads TGTGCCAGTAGTATTGTGGCGCCCGGGACAGGGGGCTCCTACGAGCAGTACTTC.

This clone was counted a single time. The chain has TRBV6-4 and TRBJ1-1; 8 bases are a match to TRBD1. V trimming: 0 bases; J trimming: 3 bases; junction bases outside the gene matches: 3. The CDR3 covers 15 residues. Per the germline V gene, CDR1 is MRHNA and CDR2 is SNTAGT. The CDR3 region has the DNA TGTGCCAGCAGTGACTCTTACAGGGGGTACACTGAAGCTTTCTTT. It is translated as CASSDSYRGYTEAFF.

The chain has TRBV7-3 and TRBJ2-3, with D possibly matching TRBD1 (5 bases). From germline, CDR1 is SGHTA and CDR2 FQGTGA. The CDR3 is made up of 12 amino acids. The V gene lost 4 bases and the J gene lost 9 bases, with 11 bases spanning the gap. The CDR3 coding sequence is TGTGCCAGCAGCTCCCAGGGTAACACGCAGTATTTT. Translated: CASSSQGNTQYF.

This clone was recorded once. The chain has TRBV5-4 and TRBJ1-2; D is undetermined. Germline V gene lookup returns CDR1 SGHNT and CDR2 YYREEE (reference sequence). V lost 6 bases and J lost 2, with 17 bases in between. The CDR3 runs to 15 residues. Here the CDR3 reads CASTSPRGSNYGYTF. DNA of the CDR3: TGTGCCAGCACCAGCCCACGGGGTTCCAACTATGGCTACACCTTC.

The J gene is TRBJ1-5, the V gene TRBV5-1; 9 bases align to TRBD1. The CDR3 has 15 residues. J was trimmed by 4 bases and V by 0 bases; bases with no gene match: 2. CDR1 SGHRS and CDR2 YFSETQ come from the germline V gene. CDR3 loop: CASSLGDRENQPQHF. CDR3 nucleotides: TGCGCCAGCAGCTTGGGGGACAGGGAGAATCAGCCCCAGCATTTT.

J is TRBJ1-1 and V is TRBV30, with D hard to call. V dropped 4 bases and J dropped 8 bases, with 11 bases sitting between them. CDR3 size: 11 residues. Germline loops: CDR1 GTSNPN, CDR2 SVGIG (reference sequence). The CDR3 coding sequence is TGTGCCTGGAATAGGGAGAAAGAAGCTTTCTTT. Its protein product is CAWNREKEAFF.

The chain is built from TRBV9 and TRBJ2-2; the match to TRBD2 covers 7 bases. From germline, CDR1 is SGDLS and CDR2 YYNGEE. V dropped 5 bases and J dropped 4; count of bases not matched to a gene: 5. CDR3 size: 14 residues. CDR3 nucleotides: TGTGCCAGCAGGGGACTACTTTCCACCGGGGAGCTGTTTTTT. This sequence encodes CASRGLLSTGELFF. The full variable domain, its missing parts supplied by reference TRBV9 and TRBJ2-2, is DSGVTQTPKHLITATGQRVTLRCSPRSGDLSVYWYQQSLDQGLQFLIQYYNGEERAKGNILERFSAQQFPDLHSELNLSSLELGDSALYFCASRGLLSTGELFFGEGSRLTVL.

This clone showed up just once. The chain couples TRBV20-1 to TRBJ2-7; D is uncertain. The CDR3 is made up of 11 amino acids. V lost 0 bases, J lost 4 bases, and 4 bases lay in between. Germline V CDR1 and CDR2: DFQATT, SNEGSKA (reference sequence). The CDR3 protein is CSARDHYEQYF. Written as DNA, the CDR3 is TGCAGTGCTAGAGATCATTACGAGCAGTACTTC.

The chain is built from TRBV15 and TRBJ2-1, with 14 bases identical to TRBD2. This CDR3 comprises 16 residues. Trimming cost V 5 bases and J 8 bases; bases outside gene matches: 8. In germline, CDR1 is LNHNV, CDR2 YYDKDF (reference sequence). The CDR3 reads CATSPRLAGGGYEQFF. The DNA of the CDR3 is TGTGCCACCAGCCCACGACTAGCGGGAGGGGGGTATGAGCAGTTCTTC.

The chain couples TRBV6-4 to TRBJ2-3, with 11 bases that match TRBD1. V lost 6 bases to trimming and J lost 4 bases; unmatched junction nucleotides: 6. The CDR3 is made up of 15 amino acids. Germline assignment: CDR1 MRHNA and CDR2 SNTAGT. The CDR3 nucleotides read TGTGCCAGCAGCCCCCGGACAGGGGGCGCAGATACGCAGTATTTT. Its protein is CASSPRTGGADTQYF.

As DNA, the CDR3 is TGTGCCAGCAGTGAAAGGGGGGAGCAGTACTTC. This sequence encodes CASSERGEQYF. The gene calls are TRBV6-1 and TRBJ2-7, with a possible D match to TRBD1 (6 bases). Trimming removed 2 bases from V and 7 bases from J, with 6 bases in between. This CDR3 is 11 amino acids long. Germline V gene sequence: CDR1 MNHNS, CDR2 SASEGT.

This clone has more than one count but fewer than ten. The chain is built from TRBV2 and TRBJ2-3, with 10 bases that match TRBD2. The CDR3 has 13 residues. V shed 9 bases and J 3 bases; nucleotides not matched to a gene: 3. The germline V gene has CDR1 SNHLY and CDR2 FYNNEI. CDR3 DNA sequence: TGTGCCAGGGGGACTAGCGAGACAGATACGCAGTATTTT. Translation: CARGTSETDTQYF. The entire variable domain, with the rest obtained from reference TRBV2 and TRBJ2-3, is as follows: EPEVTQTPSHQVTQMGQEVILRCVPISNHLYFYWYRQILGQKVEFLVSFYNNEISEKSEIFDDQFSVERPDGSNFTLKIRSTKLEDSAMYFCARGTSETDTQYFGPGTRLTVL.

The rearrangement uses TRBV19 and TRBJ2-7; TRBD2 agrees at 8 bases. V lost 2 bases, J lost 2 bases, and 2 bases stayed unmatched. Germline CDR1 LNHDA, CDR2 SQIVND (reference sequence). The CDR3 spans 14 residues. CDR3 DNA: TGTGCCAGTAGTATAACGGGACTAGCCTACGAGCAGTACTTC. Its translation is CASSITGLAYEQYF.

The chain joins TRBV27 to TRBJ2-7; 9 positions match TRBD1. The CDR3 is 14 amino acids. Germline V gene data show CDR1 as MNHEY and CDR2 as SMNVEV (reference sequence). Trimming removed 6 bases from V and 5 bases from J; junction bases left unmatched: 8. CDR3 coding DNA: TGTGCCAGCAGCAGGACAGGGGCGATGAACGAGCAGTACTTC. It is translated as CASSRTGAMNEQYF.

This chain connects TRBV27 to TRBJ2-2; TRBD2 matches at 11 bases. The CDR3 loop spans 17 amino acids. After removal of 0 bases from V and 4 bases from J, the junction contained 4 bases not matched to a gene. Germline lookup yields CDR1 MNHEY and CDR2 SMNVEV (reference sequence). The DNA of the CDR3 is TGTGCCAGCAGTTTATCGTTAGCGGGAGGGGGCACCGGGGAGCTGTTTTTT. It encodes CASSLSLAGGGTGELFF.

This sequence joins TRBV6-5 and TRBJ2-5, with D possibly matching TRBD2 (6 bases). The CDR3 loop spans 15 amino acids. From germline, CDR1 is MNHEY and CDR2 SVGAGI. The V end was cut by 5 bases, the J end by 2 bases, with 15 bases between. Here the CDR3 reads CASSKRLSGQETQYF. DNA of the CDR3: TGTGCCAGCAGTAAACGACTTAGCGGACAAGAGACCCAGTACTTC.

This sequence joins TRBV4-3 and TRBJ1-1; TRBD1 is a possible D gene (5 bases). Germline CDR1 LGHNA, CDR2 YSLEER. This CDR3 has 16 amino acids. The ends were cut back, 1 base at V and 1 base at J, with 13 bases in the middle. The CDR3 region has the DNA TGCGCCAGCAGCCAAGGCCCGGCGACAGCGAACACTGAAGCTTTCTTT. Translation gives CASSQGPATANTEAFF.

V gene TRBV2 combines with J gene TRBJ2-1; 8 bases line up with TRBD2. The CDR3 is 15 residues long. Looked up from germline, CDR1 is SNHLY and CDR2 is FYNNEI. The V gene end was trimmed by 5 bases and the J gene end by 2 bases; junction bases not matched to a gene: 5. The CDR3 DNA reads as TGTGCCAGCAGTTCCAGCGGGAGAACCTACAATGAGCAGTTCTTC. Protein product: CASSSSGRTYNEQFF.

The chain couples TRBV28 to TRBJ2-2; D uncertain. The CDR3 is made up of 14 amino acids. The germline V and J ends were trimmed by 7 bases and 0 bases, with 9 bases remaining between them. Per the germline V gene, CDR1 is MDHEN and CDR2 is SYDVKM. CDR3 nucleotide sequence: TGTGCCAGCATGGGCAGAACGAACACCGGGGAGCTGTTTTTT. Its translation is CASMGRTNTGELFF. The full variable domain, its missing parts supplied by reference TRBV28 and TRBJ2-2, is DVKVTQSSRYLVKRTGEKVFLECVQDMDHENMFWYRQDPGLGLRLIYFSYDVKMKEKGDIPEGYSVSREKKERFSLILESASTNQTSMYLCASMGRTNTGELFFGEGSRLTVL.

J is TRBJ1-1 and V is TRBV5-4; D is possibly TRBD1 (5 bases). The CDR3 is 13 residues long. Germline CDR1 reads SGHNT; CDR2 reads YYREEE (reference sequence). The germline V and J ends were trimmed by 4 bases and 8 bases, with 15 bases remaining between them. CDR3 sequence: CASSPGGGQEAFF. The CDR3 DNA is TGTGCCAGCAGCCCGGGGGGTGGGCAGGAAGCTTTCTTT. Filled out from reference TRBV5-4 and TRBJ1-1, the complete variable domain reads ETGVTQSPTHLIKTRGQQVTLRCSSQSGHNTVSWYQQALGQGPQFIFQYYREEENGRGNFPPRFSGLQFPNYSSELNVNALELDDSALYLCASSPGGGQEAFFGQGTRLTVV.

The chain links TRBV28 to TRBJ1-1; D call uncertain. Germline CDR1 reads MDHEN; CDR2 reads SYDVKM. Trimming took 3 bases from V and 1 from J, leaving 9 bases between them. This CDR3 contains 14 residues. This CDR3 is CASSFLRENTEAFF. CDR3 coding DNA: TGTGCCAGCAGTTTTCTTCGGGAGAACACTGAAGCTTTCTTT.

This chain links TRBV5-4 with TRBJ2-7, with 8 positions matching TRBD1. The V gene end was trimmed by 2 bases and the J gene end by 2 bases; junction bases not matched to a gene: 3. From germline, CDR1 is SGHNT and CDR2 YYREEE (reference sequence). The CDR3 spans 14 residues. CDR3 protein: CASSFWTGPYEQYF. The CDR3 DNA is TGTGCCAGCAGCTTCTGGACAGGGCCCTACGAGCAGTACTTC.

This chain uses TRBV10-3 with TRBJ2-7, with a tentative D call TRBD2 (6 bases). From germline, CDR1 is ENHRY and CDR2 SYGVKD. Trimming shortened V by 2 bases and J by 3 bases, and 14 bases separated the two germline ends. CDR3 length: 15 residues. The CDR3 spells CAISELGLTGYEQYF. The CDR3 DNA reads as TGTGCCATCAGTGAGCTAGGACTAACGGGCTACGAGCAGTACTTC.

This chain connects TRBV18 to TRBJ2-7, with unresolved D. V was clipped by 0 bases and J by 3 bases, with 9 bases between them. The CDR3 spans 14 residues. From germline, CDR1 is KGHSH and CDR2 LQKENI. The CDR3 DNA reads TGTGCCAGCTCACCACCGGCAGGAAACTACGAGCAGTACTTC. It encodes CASSPPAGNYEQYF.